This is a list of T cell receptor beta chains from one sample in a study of shared clonotypes between healthy human individuals. Sequencing used immunoSEQ multiplex PCR; TCRdb keeps in-frame clones, though not all of them. The sample has fewer than 3 million clones, roughly 90% seen once. The sample was naive CD4+ T cells from PBMCs. The receptors derive from a man aged 18-30 years in good health. Some clones in this sample may be carry-over from other donors' samples. Each CDR3 is given with its conserved first and last residue. A D gene is named only where the DNA matches it firmly.

v_gene: TRBV11-1
j_gene: TRBJ2-7
d_gene: .
CDR3aa: CASSLATSSYEQYF

v_gene: TRBV2
j_gene: TRBJ2-2
d_gene: TRBD2
CDR3aa: CASRGTSGSPGELFF

v_gene: TRBV6-5
j_gene: TRBJ1-2
d_gene: .
CDR3aa: CASSYSPVGYGYTF

v_gene: TRBV4-1
j_gene: TRBJ2-3
d_gene: .
CDR3aa: CASSQRSADTQYF

v_gene: TRBV5-8
j_gene: TRBJ1-5
d_gene: .
CDR3aa: CASSYGRQPQHF

v_gene: TRBV14
j_gene: TRBJ1-6
d_gene: TRBD1
CDR3aa: CASSQDIGTASGAPLHF

v_gene: TRBV5-1
j_gene: TRBJ2-1
d_gene: .
CDR3aa: CASSFGGRSYNEQFF

v_gene: TRBV2
j_gene: TRBJ2-1
d_gene: TRBD2
CDR3aa: CASRGLAGGRGYNEQFF

v_gene: TRBV10-3
j_gene: TRBJ2-2
d_gene: .
CDR3aa: CAISGPPEINANTGELFF

v_gene: TRBV2
j_gene: TRBJ2-1
d_gene: .
CDR3aa: CASSVRDFYNEQFF

v_gene: TRBV9
j_gene: TRBJ2-5
d_gene: .
CDR3aa: CASSVGERQETQYF

v_gene: TRBV5-4
j_gene: TRBJ2-5
d_gene: .
CDR3aa: CASSSGHKQETQYF

v_gene: TRBV5-1
j_gene: TRBJ1-3
d_gene: .
CDR3aa: CASSLADYGNTIYF

v_gene: TRBV7-6
j_gene: TRBJ2-1
d_gene: .
CDR3aa: CASSLVRDEQFF

v_gene: TRBV27
j_gene: TRBJ2-2
d_gene: TRBD2
CDR3aa: CASSPGLAGWVPNTGELFF

v_gene: TRBV2
j_gene: TRBJ2-2
d_gene: .
CDR3aa: CASRYGTGELFF

v_gene: TRBV7-3
j_gene: TRBJ2-2
d_gene: TRBD2
CDR3aa: CASSELAGGYTGELFF

v_gene: TRBV6-5
j_gene: TRBJ1-4
d_gene: .
CDR3aa: CASRWGEKLFF

v_gene: TRBV2
j_gene: TRBJ2-2
d_gene: .
CDR3aa: CASEGGPNTGELFF

v_gene: TRBV4-2
j_gene: TRBJ1-2
d_gene: .
CDR3aa: CASSQERYGYTF